The 31 T cell receptor beta chains presented below share a single source sample, sequenced in a study of cytomegalovirus exposure and HLA in healthy donors. Vbeta (60) and Jbeta (13) primers were used in the PCR. The assay was immunoSEQ multiplex PCR, and TCRdb's table has in-frame clones only and misses some. Altogether about 160,000 clones are present, 75% being singletons, with the ten largest covering about 3%. The source material was PBMCs. All receptors come from a woman aged 45-59 years in good health and CMV-seropositive.

This clone was observed a few times. V is TRBV6-5 and J is TRBJ2-5; 8 nucleotides align to TRBD2. The CDR3 is made up of 15 amino acids. In germline, CDR1 is MNHEY, CDR2 SVGAGI. Unmatched junction bases numbered 11, after V lost 7 bases and J lost 4 bases. CDR3 nucleotides: TGTGCCAGCACCCCGGGAGGGGGGGCCCCAGAGACCCAGTACTTC. Translating it yields CASTPGGGAPETQYF.

The chain recombines TRBV15 with TRBJ1-2, with D perhaps TRBD1 (5 bases). Germline CDR1 reads LNHNV; CDR2 reads YYDKDF (reference sequence). V was pared by 0 bases and J by 8 bases, with 16 bases between. The CDR3 is 15 residues long. The CDR3 here is CATSRDRVGAGGYTF. CDR3 sequence (DNA): TGTGCCACCAGCAGAGACAGGGTTGGCGCGGGGGGCTACACCTTC.

The genes are TRBV2 and TRBJ1-2; D may be TRBD1 (6 bases). This CDR3 is 13 amino acids long. Germline assignment: CDR1 SNHLY and CDR2 FYNNEI. V lost 3 bases and J lost 4, with 9 bases in between. The CDR3: CASSERGLYGYTF. The CDR3 DNA reads as TGTGCCAGCAGTGAGCGGGGGCTCTATGGCTACACCTTC.

The chain uses TRBV2 and TRBJ1-5, with TRBD1 matching over 8 bases. With 5 bases clipped from V and 11 bases from J, the junction kept 5 bases outside the gene matches. This CDR3 region has 12 residues. Germline V lookup: CDR1 SNHLY, CDR2 FYNNEI. CDR3 DNA sequence: TGTGCCAGCAGTCTACAGGGGGGGGCCCAGCATTTT. Protein product: CASSLQGGAQHF.

The chain carries TRBV5-1 and TRBJ1-4; 11 bases map to TRBD1. Germline V gene data show CDR1 as SGHRS and CDR2 as YFSETQ. V was clipped by 4 bases and J by 7 bases; unmatched bases: 3. This CDR3 contains 14 residues. The CDR3, as DNA: TGCGCCAGCAGCCAGGGACAGGGGGTTGAAAAACTGTTTTTT. This translates into CASSQGQGVEKLFF.

The CDR3 sequence is CASSLVAGVGNTIYF. The CDR3 nucleotides read TGTGCCAGCAGCTTGGTAGCAGGGGTTGGAAACACCATATATTTT. The gene calls are TRBV5-6 and TRBJ1-3, with D possibly being TRBD1 (6 bases). The CDR3 has 15 amino acids. V lost 0 bases to trimming and J lost 3 bases, with 10 bases between them. CDR1 SGHDT and CDR2 YYEEEE come from the germline V gene.

The CDR3: CASCRLAANTDTQYF. DNA for the CDR3: TGTGCCAGCTGTAGACTAGCCGCAAACACAGATACGCAGTATTTT. V and J are TRBV2 and TRBJ2-3, with 7 nucleotides matching TRBD2. Germline V gene sequence: CDR1 SNHLY, CDR2 FYNNEI. Trimming removed 8 bases from V and 2 bases from J; junction bases left unmatched: 10. This CDR3 has 15 residues.

The chain has TRBV11-2 and TRBJ1-1; D gene uncertain. The germline gives CDR1 SGHAT, CDR2 FQNNGV. The CDR3 sequence is 13 residues long. Deletions cut 5 bases from V and 1 base from J, with 8 bases between. The CDR3 DNA reads TGTGCCAGCAGCCCATTCGGGAACACTGAAGCTTTCTTT. Encoded protein: CASSPFGNTEAFF.

This rearrangement joins TRBV6-1 to TRBJ1-1; D possibly corresponds to TRBD1 (5 bases). The germline V gene encodes CDR1 MNHNS and CDR2 SASEGT. Trimming took 2 bases from V and 8 from J, leaving 15 bases between them. This CDR3 is built from 14 residues. CDR3 residues: CASSEYGHLREAFF. The CDR3, as DNA: TGTGCCAGCAGTGAATATGGACACTTGAGAGAAGCTTTCTTT.

The J gene is TRBJ1-2, the V gene TRBV6-1; D is possibly TRBD1 (5 bases). This CDR3 spans 15 amino acids. Germline lookup yields CDR1 MNHNS and CDR2 SASEGT. Trimming stripped 3 bases from V and 8 bases from J, with 19 bases between. The CDR3 region has the DNA TGTGCCAGCAGTGACTTCGCAACCAGGGTGGGAGGCTACACCTTC. Translation: CASSDFATRVGGYTF.

In DNA form, the CDR3 reads TGTGCCAGCAGCCCACTTGTAACAGGGTCCAATGAGCAGTTCTTC. Its translation is CASSPLVTGSNEQFF. This rearrangement joins TRBV14 to TRBJ2-1; maybe TRBD1 (6 bases). The CDR3 is 15 residues long. V was pared by 4 bases and J by 6 bases, with 16 bases between. CDR1 is SGHDN, CDR2 FVKESK, per germline.

This clone was observed a single time. The V and J genes are TRBV15 and TRBJ1-2; perhaps TRBD1 as D (5 bases). Germline CDR1 LNHNV, CDR2 YYDKDF (reference sequence). There are 14 residues in the CDR3. Trimming pared 0 bases from V and 5 bases from J, leaving 10 bases between. CDR3 in DNA: TGTGCCACCAGCAGAGAGGACAAGGTTTATGGCTACACCTTC. Protein sequence: CATSREDKVYGYTF.

The sample holds a few counts of this clone. The CDR3 DNA reads as TGTGCCAGTAGCCAAGCGGGGGATAAAAACATTCAGTACTTC. Its protein is CASSQAGDKNIQYF. The chain combines TRBV19 with TRBJ2-4; 8 positions match TRBD2. CDR1 LNHDA and CDR2 SQIVND come from the germline V gene (reference sequence). This CDR3 is built from 14 residues. Trimming took 6 bases from V and 4 from J; bases not matched to a gene: 5.

This chain joins TRBV7-6 and TRBJ1-5, with D unresolved. The CDR3 has 17 amino acids. With 6 bases removed from V and 0 bases from J, the gap between germline ends came to 18 bases. The germline CDR1 and CDR2 sequences are SGHVS and FNYEAQ. This CDR3 is CASRPTQAGYSNQPQHF. The DNA for the CDR3 is TGTGCCAGCAGACCAACCCAGGCTGGCTATAGCAATCAGCCCCAGCATTTT.

The J gene is TRBJ2-1, the V gene TRBV5-1, with TRBD2 matching over 12 bases. The CDR3 is 15 residues long. J was trimmed by 9 bases and V by 2 bases; bases with no gene match: 6. The V gene's germline CDR1 is SGHRS and CDR2 YFSETQ. The CDR3 DNA reads TGCGCCAGCAGCTTAATACTAGCGGGGGGAAGTGAGCAGTTCTTC. It yields the protein CASSLILAGGSEQFF.

The CDR3 DNA reads TGTGCCAGCAGCCAAGAGCGGGGGGGCTACGAGCAGTACTTC. It codes for CASSQERGGYEQYF. V usage is TRBV4-2 and J usage is TRBJ2-7; 9 nucleotides align to TRBD2. The CDR3 sequence is 14 residues long. Unmatched junction bases numbered 0, after V lost 0 bases and J lost 3 bases. CDR1 and CDR2 from the germline V gene are LGHNA and YNFKEQ.

The rearrangement uses TRBV5-1 and TRBJ2-7; D might be TRBD1 (6 bases). CDR1 and CDR2 from the germline V gene are SGHRS and YFSETQ. V gave up 5 bases and J gave up 6 bases, with 18 bases separating them. The CDR3 is made up of 14 amino acids. The CDR3 DNA follows: TGCGCCAGCAGTGAGGGACACCCGGCGGGCGAGCAGTACTTC. Protein: CASSEGHPAGEQYF.

The genes are TRBV6-1 and TRBJ2-1; TRBD1 might be the D (6 bases). CDR3 size: 13 residues. The ends were cut back, 8 bases at V and 1 base at J, with 9 bases in the middle. The germline gives CDR1 MNHNS, CDR2 SASEGT. The DNA for the CDR3 is TGTGCCAGCCAGGACAGTTCCTACAATGAGCAGTTCTTC. Translating it yields CASQDSSYNEQFF.

This clone was detected a few times. The gene calls are TRBV15 and TRBJ1-2; D is perhaps TRBD1 (6 bases). CDR3 length: 15 residues. CDR1 is LNHNV, CDR2 YYDKDF, per germline (reference sequence). V lost 0 bases, J lost 4 bases, and 12 bases lay in between. The CDR3 DNA is TGTGCCACCAGCAGAGACTCGACAGGTGGCTATGGCTACACCTTC. Amino acid sequence: CATSRDSTGGYGYTF.

The chain recombines TRBV27 with TRBJ2-7, with D tentatively TRBD1 (5 bases). CDR1 and CDR2 (germline): MNHEY, SMNVEV (reference sequence). The CDR3 length is 14 residues. Trimming took 5 bases from V and 3 from J, leaving 14 bases between them. The CDR3 sequence: CASSPIGHIYEQYF. CDR3 in DNA: TGTGCCAGCAGTCCCATCGGACACATCTACGAGCAGTACTTC.

This chain links TRBV7-8 with TRBJ1-5; 9 bases agree with TRBD1. Germline CDR1 and CDR2: SGHVS and FQNEAQ. V was pared by 5 bases and J by 2 bases, with 10 bases of the junction left unmatched. CDR3 length: 17 residues. Written as DNA, the CDR3 is TGTGCCAGCAGCAAGGGACAGGGAGGGCTAGGCAATCAGCCCCAGCATTTT. This encodes CASSKGQGGLGNQPQHF. Based on the CDR3 plus reference TRBV7-8 and TRBJ1-5, the full variable domain is GAGVSQSPRYKVAKRGQDVALRCDPISGHVSLFWYQQALGQGPEFLTYFQNEAQLDKSGLPSDRFFAERPEGSVSTLKIQRTQQEDSAVYLCASSKGQGGLGNQPQHFGDGTRLSIL.

The chain couples TRBV19 to TRBJ1-2, with 9 bases lining up with TRBD1. Germline V gene data show CDR1 as LNHDA and CDR2 as SQIVND (reference sequence). The CDR3 runs 14 residues. V shed 6 bases and J 2 bases; nucleotides not matched to a gene: 4. Written as DNA, the CDR3 is TGTGCCAGTAGCGGACAGGGGTTGAACTATGGCTACACCTTC. This codes for CASSGQGLNYGYTF.

This clone was observed a handful of times. This chain uses TRBV6-5 with TRBJ1-1; 8 bases align to TRBD1. This CDR3 has 15 residues. Germline trimming cut 2 bases from V and 5 bases from J; bases unmatched to any gene: 7. Germline V gives CDR1 MNHEY, CDR2 SVGAGI. CDR3 in amino acids: CASSYMGTGLTEAFF. Written as DNA, the CDR3 is TGTGCCAGCAGTTACATGGGGACAGGACTAACTGAAGCTTTCTTT.

This clone appeared a single time. The gene calls are TRBV11-2 and TRBJ2-3, with D possibly matching TRBD1 (6 bases). Trimming shortened V by 3 bases and J by 3 bases, and 13 bases separated the two germline ends. The length of the CDR3 is 15 residues. Per germline, CDR1 SGHAT and CDR2 FQNNGV. CDR3 in amino acids: CASSFPLGTTDTQYF. The DNA of the CDR3 is TGTGCCAGCAGCTTCCCACTGGGGACAACAGATACGCAGTATTTT.

The chain has TRBV7-9 and TRBJ1-2; no clear D. The length of the CDR3 is 13 residues. Trimming took 6 bases from V and 0 from J, leaving 8 bases between them. The V gene's germline CDR1 is SEHNR and CDR2 FQNEAQ (reference sequence). CDR3 bases: TGTGCCAGCAGACTCGGTTCTAACTATGGCTACACCTTC. This gives the protein CASRLGSNYGYTF.

The rearrangement joins TRBV7-8 to TRBJ1-4, with 11 positions matching TRBD1. This CDR3 has 15 amino acids. The ends lost 4 bases at V and 7 bases at J; junction bases unmatched: 5. Germline lookup yields CDR1 SGHVS and CDR2 FQNEAQ. The CDR3 sequence: CASSSGQGASEKLFF. The CDR3 region has the DNA TGTGCCAGCAGCTCCGGACAGGGGGCTTCTGAAAAACTGTTTTTT.

The V and J genes are TRBV29-1 and TRBJ1-1; D is ambiguous. Germline values: CDR1 SQVTM, CDR2 ANQGSEA. This CDR3 contains 11 residues. V was pared by 5 bases and J by 8 bases, with 12 bases between. This chain's CDR3 is CSVRSYREAFF. CDR3 nucleotides: TGCAGCGTTCGATCCTACCGGGAAGCTTTCTTT. The full variable domain, its missing parts supplied by reference TRBV29-1 and TRBJ1-1, is SAVISQKPSRDICQRGTSLTIQCQVDSQVTMMFWYRQQPGQSLTLIATANQGSEATYESGFVIDKFPISRPNLTFSTLTVSNMSPEDSSIYLCSVRSYREAFFGQGTRLTVV.

There are a few counts of this clone. The chain uses TRBV25-1 and TRBJ1-4; 8 positions agree with TRBD1. Germline V gene sequence: CDR1 MGHDK, CDR2 SYGVNS. V lost 3 bases to trimming and J lost 7 bases; unmatched junction nucleotides: 7. The length of the CDR3 is 15 residues. The CDR3 DNA reads TGTGCCAGCAGTGACCCCAGGGGGCTGGTTGAAAAACTGTTTTTT. Its translation is CASSDPRGLVEKLFF. The variable domain in full, completed from reference TRBV25-1 and TRBJ1-4, reads EADIYQTPRYLVIGTGKKITLECSQTMGHDKMYWYQQDPGMELHLIHYSYGVNSTEKGDLSSESTVSRIRTEHFPLTLESARPSHTSQYLCASSDPRGLVEKLFFGSGTQLSVL.

The chain uses TRBV9 and TRBJ2-1; TRBD1 agrees at 9 bases. Trimming cost V 0 bases and J 5 bases; bases outside gene matches: 3. Germline V gene sequence: CDR1 SGDLS, CDR2 YYNGEE. CDR3 length: 15 residues. CDR3 nucleotide sequence: TGTGCCAGCAGCGTAGAATGGACAGGGGACAATGAGCAGTTCTTC. Its protein is CASSVEWTGDNEQFF.

The J gene is TRBJ2-7, the V gene TRBV30; D is unresolved. The CDR3 runs 13 residues. The V and J ends lost 2 bases and 3 bases respectively, with 11 bases between them. The germline V gene has CDR1 GTSNPN and CDR2 SVGIG (reference sequence). The CDR3 nucleotides are TGTGCCTGGAGTCCACAGTTGGGCTACGAGCAGTACTTC. Protein product: CAWSPQLGYEQYF.

The V gene is TRBV19, the J gene TRBJ2-5; tentatively, D is TRBD1 (6 bases). Germline loops: CDR1 LNHDA, CDR2 SQIVND (reference sequence). CDR3 size: 14 residues. V shed 6 bases and J shed 5 bases, with 16 bases lying between them. CDR3 loop: CASSLGQRHETQYF. The CDR3 DNA reads TGTGCCAGTAGCCTCGGACAGAGGCACGAGACCCAGTACTTC.